This T cell receptor beta chain originates from a study of T-cell memory formation after mild COVID-19. This clonotype has more than one count but fewer than ten. Its antigen is as yet unknown. Between the trimmed V and J ends, which lost 4 bases and 2 bases, there was a span of 11 bases. The length of the CDR3 is 14 residues. Germline-derived CDR1 and CDR2 are KGHSH and LQKENI. TCR alpha and TCR beta cDNA libraries with sample barcodes and UMIs came from 5'RACE using constant-segment primers. TCRdb itself ran the 5' RACE reads through MiXCR, one entry per CDR3 protein. The table has more than 250,000 distinct CDR3 sequences, 15% to 20% seen once; the top ten hold roughly 22%. Overall study results and limits: The SARS-CoV-2 specificity of second-wave clones reaching peak at day 37 remained unverified. Later expanders leaned CD4+, whereas day 15 to 85 contracting clones were balanced CD4/CD8. CD8+ contracting clones occupied EMRA, while CD4+ ones occupied mainly CM and EM.

V is TRBV18 and J is TRBJ1-2, with D possibly matching TRBD1 (5 bases). The sample taken for sequencing was PBMCs or a T cell subset sorted from them (not recorded which). This clonotype was sampled from a man aged 18 to 29 who had mild COVID-19 (a few samples of this study predate the infection). Cell type and time point are not known. The CDR3 sequence is CASSLGTVNYGYTF. In DNA form, the CDR3 reads TGTGCCAGCTCACTTGGGACGGTAAACTATGGCTACACCTTC.